Listed below are T cell receptor beta chains from one sample, sequenced in a study of PD-1 blockade in classical Hodgkin lymphoma. Sequencing used immunoSEQ multiplex PCR; TCRdb keeps in-frame clones, though not all of them. The sample shows some 38,000 clones, 60% to 85% of them seen only once. Specimen: peripheral blood mononuclear cells (PBMCs), collected at baseline. The receptors stem from a human donor with classical Hodgkin lymphoma. Both conserved end residues are part of each CDR3. D genes are given only for firm matches. The size entry is marked missing in some rows and otherwise reads once, few, many or a size class.

len: 13; abundance: NA; j_gene: TRBJ2-7; v_gene: TRBV27; d_gene: NA; CDR3aa: CASSFQIAYEQYF; CDR3nt: TGTGCCAGCAGTTTTCAAATAGCCTACGAGCAGTACTTC
len: 15; abundance: NA; j_gene: TRBJ2-3; v_gene: TRBV7-9; d_gene: NA; CDR3aa: CASSYGTTSTDTQYF; CDR3nt: TGTGCCAGCAGCTATGGGACCACTAGCACAGATACGCAGTATTTT
len: 14; abundance: few; j_gene: TRBJ2-1; v_gene: TRBV9; d_gene: TRBD1; CDR3aa: CASSVEATGVGQFF; CDR3nt: TGTGCCAGCAGCGTAGAAGCGACAGGGGTTGGCCAGTTCTTC
len: 13; abundance: NA; j_gene: TRBJ2-7; v_gene: TRBV27; d_gene: TRBD2; CDR3aa: CASRVAGEYEQYF; CDR3nt: TGTGCCAGCAGGGTAGCGGGAGAGTACGAGCAGTACTTC
len: 13; abundance: NA; j_gene: TRBJ1-1; v_gene: TRBV27; d_gene: NA; CDR3aa: CAKRGRGNTEAFF; CDR3nt: TGTGCGAAGAGAGGCCGTGGGAACACTGAAGCTTTCTTT
len: 12; abundance: NA; j_gene: TRBJ1-1; v_gene: TRBV28; d_gene: NA; CDR3aa: CASSFIQGTSFF; CDR3nt: TGTGCCAGCAGTTTTATACAGGGCACGTCTTTCTTT
len: 15; abundance: NA; j_gene: TRBJ1-3; v_gene: TRBV28; d_gene: NA; CDR3aa: CASSSPQGGGNTIYF; CDR3nt: TGTGCCAGCAGTTCCCCGCAGGGCGGTGGAAACACCATATATTTT
len: 13; abundance: NA; j_gene: TRBJ2-1; v_gene: TRBV28; d_gene: NA; CDR3aa: CASSFLVGGEQFF; CDR3nt: TGTGCCAGCAGTTTCCTGGTGGGGGGTGAGCAGTTCTTC
len: 14; abundance: once; j_gene: TRBJ2-4; v_gene: TRBV28; d_gene: NA; CDR3aa: CASTPQGAKNIQYF; CDR3nt: TGTGCCAGCACCCCACAGGGAGCCAAAAACATTCAGTACTTC
len: 16; abundance: NA; j_gene: TRBJ2-2; v_gene: TRBV7-8; d_gene: NA; CDR3aa: CASSLVVQTYSGELFF; CDR3nt: TGTGCCAGCAGCTTAGTTGTACAGACTTATTCCGGGGAGCTGTTTTTT
len: 13; abundance: NA; j_gene: TRBJ2-5; v_gene: TRBV9; d_gene: NA; CDR3aa: CASSGDEEETQYF; CDR3nt: TGTGCCAGCAGCGGGGACGAGGAAGAGACCCAGTACTTC
len: 16; abundance: NA; j_gene: TRBJ2-5; v_gene: TRBV28; d_gene: TRBD2; CDR3aa: CASTNPPLAGQETQYF; CDR3nt: TGTGCCAGCACTAATCCCCCACTAGCGGGACAGGAGACCCAGTACTTC
len: 16; abundance: NA; j_gene: TRBJ2-7; v_gene: TRBV12-5; d_gene: NA; CDR3aa: CAGWVRGTVGLYEQYF; CDR3nt: TGTGCTGGATGGGTTCGGGGGACGGTGGGGCTCTACGAGCAGTACTTC
len: 13; abundance: NA; j_gene: TRBJ2-4; v_gene: TRBV28; d_gene: NA; CDR3aa: CASRGPTKNIQYF; CDR3nt: TGTGCCAGCAGGGGTCCTACCAAAAACATTCAGTACTTC
len: 15; abundance: NA; j_gene: TRBJ2-2; v_gene: TRBV7-9; d_gene: NA; CDR3aa: CASSLVVLGTGELFF; CDR3nt: TGTGCCAGCAGCCTAGTCGTTCTGGGCACCGGGGAGCTGTTTTTT
len: 16; abundance: few; j_gene: TRBJ1-5; v_gene: TRBV28; d_gene: TRBD1; CDR3aa: CASTPAGQGSNQPQHF; CDR3nt: TGTGCCAGCACCCCTGCAGGACAGGGAAGCAATCAGCCCCAGCATTTT
len: 14; abundance: NA; j_gene: TRBJ2-7; v_gene: TRBV27; d_gene: TRBD1; CDR3aa: CASSDRDLSYEQYF; CDR3nt: TGTGCCAGCAGCGACAGGGACCTCTCCTACGAGCAGTACTTC
len: 16; abundance: NA; j_gene: TRBJ2-5; v_gene: TRBV6-5; d_gene: NA; CDR3aa: CASSYMTGREQETQYF; CDR3nt: TGTGCCAGCAGTTACATGACAGGGAGGGAGCAAGAGACCCAGTACTTC
len: 17; abundance: NA; j_gene: TRBJ2-1; v_gene: TRBV5-1; d_gene: NA; CDR3aa: CASSLAVGTSSYNEQFF; CDR3nt: TGCGCCAGCAGCTTGGCGGTCGGGACCTCCTCCTACAATGAGCAGTTCTTC
len: 15; abundance: medium-sized; j_gene: TRBJ2-5; v_gene: TRBV10-3; d_gene: NA; CDR3aa: CAISPSSTRPETQYF; CDR3nt: TGTGCCATCAGCCCCTCCAGTACGAGACCAGAGACCCAGTACTTC
len: 15; abundance: NA; j_gene: TRBJ2-3; v_gene: TRBV4-1; d_gene: NA; CDR3aa: CASSQGSTGLSTQYF; CDR3nt: TGCGCCAGCAGCCAAGGTTCAACAGGATTGAGTACGCAGTATTTT
len: 15; abundance: NA; j_gene: TRBJ1-2; v_gene: TRBV28; d_gene: TRBD1; CDR3aa: CASSSTSDRAKGYTF; CDR3nt: TGTGCCAGCAGTTCAACCTCGGACAGGGCCAAAGGCTACACCTTC
len: 14; abundance: few; j_gene: TRBJ1-4; v_gene: TRBV19; d_gene: TRBD1; CDR3aa: CASSKTGNAEKLFF; CDR3nt: TGTGCCAGTAGTAAGACAGGGAATGCGGAAAAACTGTTTTTT
len: 13; abundance: NA; j_gene: TRBJ2-4; v_gene: TRBV10-2; d_gene: NA; CDR3aa: CASRASGWNIQYF; CDR3nt: TGCGCCAGCAGGGCCAGCGGGTGGAACATTCAGTACTTC
len: 17; abundance: NA; j_gene: TRBJ1-5; v_gene: TRBV7-9; d_gene: NA; CDR3aa: CASSPKVSGSTNQPQHF; CDR3nt: TGTGCCAGCAGCCCAAAAGTTTCGGGGAGTACCAATCAGCCCCAGCATTTT
len: 14; abundance: NA; j_gene: TRBJ1-2; v_gene: TRBV14; d_gene: NA; CDR3aa: CASSQDIRGSGYTF; CDR3nt: TGTGCCAGCAGCCAAGATATAAGGGGAAGTGGCTACACCTTC
len: 13; abundance: NA; j_gene: TRBJ1-2; v_gene: TRBV2; d_gene: NA; CDR3aa: CASREGYLYGYTF; CDR3nt: TGTGCCAGCAGGGAAGGCTACCTCTATGGCTACACCTTC
len: 16; abundance: NA; j_gene: TRBJ1-2; v_gene: TRBV6-5; d_gene: TRBD1; CDR3aa: CASSSRTGFVLYGYTF; CDR3nt: TGTGCCAGCAGTTCGCGGACAGGGTTTGTCCTATATGGCTACACCTTC
len: 15; abundance: NA; j_gene: TRBJ1-1; v_gene: TRBV28; d_gene: TRBD1; CDR3aa: CASPAPGQGPSEAFF; CDR3nt: TGTGCCAGCCCTGCACCGGGACAGGGGCCTAGTGAAGCTTTCTTT
len: 13; abundance: NA; j_gene: TRBJ1-1; v_gene: TRBV11-3; d_gene: NA; CDR3aa: CASSFHSNTEAFF; CDR3nt: TGTGCCAGCAGCTTTCACTCGAACACTGAAGCTTTCTTT
len: 14; abundance: NA; j_gene: TRBJ1-1; v_gene: TRBV29-1; d_gene: NA; CDR3aa: CVSSGIGGYTEAFF; CDR3nt: TGCGTCAGTTCGGGGATAGGTGGGTACACTGAAGCTTTCTTT
len: 13; abundance: NA; j_gene: TRBJ2-3; v_gene: TRBV9; d_gene: NA; CDR3aa: CASSVILSDTQYF; CDR3nt: TGTGCCAGCAGCGTTATACTTTCAGATACGCAGTATTTT
len: 15; abundance: once; j_gene: TRBJ2-7; v_gene: TRBV7-9; d_gene: TRBD1; CDR3aa: CASTPGQGGAYEQYF; CDR3nt: TGTGCCAGCACCCCGGGACAGGGCGGCGCCTACGAGCAGTACTTC
len: 13; abundance: NA; j_gene: TRBJ2-7; v_gene: TRBV2; d_gene: NA; CDR3aa: CARQGVGRNEQYF; CDR3nt: TGTGCCAGGCAAGGGGTCGGCCGGAACGAGCAGTACTTC
len: 13; abundance: NA; j_gene: TRBJ2-7; v_gene: TRBV6-1; d_gene: TRBD2; CDR3aa: CASRPGLRSEQYF; CDR3nt: TGTGCCAGCAGGCCGGGACTACGGAGCGAGCAGTACTTC
len: 15; abundance: once; j_gene: TRBJ1-1; v_gene: TRBV28; d_gene: NA; CDR3aa: CASSPGDSSNTEAFF; CDR3nt: TGTGCCAGCAGCCCCGGCGACTCTTCGAACACTGAAGCTTTCTTT
len: 12; abundance: NA; j_gene: TRBJ1-1; v_gene: TRBV30; d_gene: NA; CDR3aa: CAWSDMDTEAFF; CDR3nt: TGTGCCTGGAGTGACATGGACACTGAAGCTTTCTTT
len: 15; abundance: NA; j_gene: TRBJ2-1; v_gene: TRBV14; d_gene: NA; CDR3aa: CASSQVYGPRDEQFF; CDR3nt: TGTGCCAGCAGCCAAGTGTACGGCCCTAGGGATGAGCAGTTCTTC
len: 15; abundance: NA; j_gene: TRBJ2-7; v_gene: TRBV5-1; d_gene: NA; CDR3aa: CASSLGTTLNYEQYF; CDR3nt: TGCGCCAGCAGCTTGGGGACTACCCTAAACTACGAGCAGTACTTC